This T cell receptor beta chain comes out of a study of shared clonotypes between healthy human individuals. CD45RO-negative, CCR7-selected cells formed the naive CD8 fraction, which excluded terminally differentiated effector memory CD45RA+ cells. Measured with immunoSEQ multiplex PCR; TCRdb has only the in-frame clones, and not every one. In the table there are about 2 million clones, approximately 94% of which are singletons. V lost 6 bases, J lost 4 bases, and 18 bases lay in between. The CDR3 loop spans 15 amino acids. Germline V gives CDR1 MDHEN, CDR2 SYDVKM. This chain uses TRBV28 with TRBJ1-2; D gene uncertain. This sequence was found in a man between 18 and 29 years old in good health. The sequencing input was naive CD8+ T cells sorted from blood. The CDR3 DNA sequence: TGTGCCAGCAGCAGCCTAAACGTCAGGACCTATGGCTACACCTTC. It specifies CASSSLNVRTYGYTF.